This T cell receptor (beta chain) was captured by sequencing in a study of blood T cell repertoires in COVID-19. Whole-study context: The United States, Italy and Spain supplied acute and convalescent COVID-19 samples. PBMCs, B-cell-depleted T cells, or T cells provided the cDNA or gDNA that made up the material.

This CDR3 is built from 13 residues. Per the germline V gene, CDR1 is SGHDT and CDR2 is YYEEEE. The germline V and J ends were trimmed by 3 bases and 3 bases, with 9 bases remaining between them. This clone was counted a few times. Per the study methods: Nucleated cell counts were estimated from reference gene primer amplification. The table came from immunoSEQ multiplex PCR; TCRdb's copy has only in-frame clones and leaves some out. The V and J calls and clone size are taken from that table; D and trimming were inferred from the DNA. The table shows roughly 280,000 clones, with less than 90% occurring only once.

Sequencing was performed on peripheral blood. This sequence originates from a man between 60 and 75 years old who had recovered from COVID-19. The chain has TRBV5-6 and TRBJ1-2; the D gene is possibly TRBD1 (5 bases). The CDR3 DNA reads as TGTGCCAGCAGCTCTGACAGCTACTATGGCTACACCTTC. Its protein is CASSSDSYYGYTF.